Below are 12 T cell receptor beta chains sequenced from a single sample in a study of CXCR3-negative and CXCR3-positive naive CD8 T cells. The study made its TRB cDNA libraries by 5' RACE, adding UMI labels. TCRdb re-called the 5' RACE reads and shows each CDR3 protein once, DNA omitted. Here the sample table reports about 28,000 distinct CDR3 sequences. Source material: memory CD8+ T cells from blood. These receptors came from a human donor in good health. Some clones in this sample may be carry-over from other donors' samples.

The chain uses TRBV7-9 and TRBJ1-3; lacking DNA, the TRBD1 call made by TCRdb goes unchecked. Germline V lookup: CDR1 SEHNR, CDR2 FQNEAQ (reference sequence). This CDR3 comprises 15 residues. The chain's CDR3 is CASSPSRGPGNTIYF.

CDR3 residues: CASRTGDPNTEAFF. This chain links TRBV6-5 with TRBJ1-1; the D call from TCRdb, TRBD1, cannot be confirmed without DNA. Germline lookup yields CDR1 MNHEY and CDR2 SVGAGI. There are 14 residues in the CDR3.

The J gene is TRBJ2-3, the V gene TRBV7-9; TCRdb's assignment of TRBD1 cannot be checked, as there is no DNA. Germline V gene sequence: CDR1 SEHNR, CDR2 FQNEAQ (reference sequence). This CDR3 is built from 16 residues. The CDR3 here is CASILDGTGGTDTQYF.

The chain joins TRBV28 to TRBJ1-1. The germline V gene has CDR1 MDHEN and CDR2 SYDVKM. The CDR3 is made up of 14 amino acids. CDR3 sequence: CASSLPAMNTEAFF. Variable domain in full (rest from reference TRBV28 and TRBJ1-1): DVKVTQSSRYLVKRTGEKVFLECVQDMDHENMFWYRQDPGLGLRLIYFSYDVKMKEKGDIPEGYSVSREKKERFSLILESASTNQTSMYLCASSLPAMNTEAFFGQGTRLTVV.

The genes are TRBV5-1 and TRBJ2-1; TCRdb proposes TRBD1, but this gene call is untestable without DNA. The CDR3 is 14 amino acids. The germline V gene encodes CDR1 SGHRS and CDR2 YFSETQ. CDR3 sequence: CASRGRGTGNEQFF.

The J gene is TRBJ2-7, the V gene TRBV7-9; with no DNA, the TCRdb D assignment of TRBD1 cannot be verified. The CDR3 is 14 residues long. The germline gives CDR1 SEHNR, CDR2 FQNEAQ (reference sequence). The CDR3 sequence: CASSPGVRSYEQYF. Full variable domain (missing parts from reference TRBV7-9 and TRBJ2-7): DTGVSQNPRHKITKRGQNVTFRCDPISEHNRLYWYRQTLGQGPEFLTYFQNEAQLEKSRLLSDRFSAERPKGSFSTLEIQRTEQGDSAMYLCASSPGVRSYEQYFGPGTRLTVT.

The V call is TRBV20-1, the J call TRBJ2-7; TCRdb indicates TRBD2, and absent DNA this call remains unverified. Germline V gene data show CDR1 as DFQATT and CDR2 as SNEGSKA (reference sequence). This CDR3 comprises 17 residues. This CDR3 reads CSAAKPPGEGGPNEQYF.

The chain recombines TRBV4-3 with TRBJ2-7; TCRdb lists TRBD1, though no DNA is available to test this call. Germline-derived CDR1 and CDR2 are LGHNA and YSLEER. The CDR3 is made up of 15 amino acids. This CDR3 is CASSQDRGVLYEQYF.

The chain employs TRBV6-1 and TRBJ2-2; TCRdb outputs TRBD2, but without DNA this stays unchecked. This CDR3 is built from 17 residues. Germline assignment: CDR1 MNHNS and CDR2 SASEGT. CDR3: CASSSPLLAGAFGELFF.

This chain connects TRBV4-2 to TRBJ2-6. This CDR3 contains 16 residues. Per the germline V gene, CDR1 is LGHNA and CDR2 is YNFKEQ. CDR3 region: CASSQDVDSGANVLTF.

The rearrangement uses TRBV9 and TRBJ2-7; TCRdb picks TRBD2, but there is no DNA to check that call. Germline V gene data show CDR1 as SGDLS and CDR2 as YYNGEE. The CDR3 covers 13 residues. The CDR3 region is CASSVGTAVEQYF.

The V gene is TRBV29-1, the J gene TRBJ1-1; without DNA, the TCRdb call of TRBD1 cannot be checked. The CDR3 runs to 14 residues. The germline V gene has CDR1 SQVTM and CDR2 ANQGSEA. The CDR3 protein is CSVEFTGADTEAFF. Using reference TRBV29-1 and TRBJ1-1 for the parts outside the CDR3, the full variable domain is SAVISQKPSRDICQRGTSLTIQCQVDSQVTMMFWYRQQPGQSLTLIATANQGSEATYESGFVIDKFPISRPNLTFSTLTVSNMSPEDSSIYLCSVEFTGADTEAFFGQGTRLTVV.